Described below is a single T cell receptor beta chain sequence and its context. Other DNA sequences in this specimen translate into the identical CDR3. Trimming stripped 5 bases from V and 0 bases from J, with 5 bases between. CDR3 length: 13 residues. Germline V gene data show CDR1 as SNHLY and CDR2 as FYNNEI. These data originate in a study of shared clonotypes between healthy human individuals. TCRdb keeps only in-frame clones here, not all; method: immunoSEQ multiplex PCR. The sample has millions of clones, approximately 93% seen once. Sequencing was carried out using naive CD4+ T cells from PBMCs. Subset: CD45RA+ positively selected. This chain joins TRBV2 and TRBJ1-3; D is unclear. The sequence derives from a man aged 18-30 years in good health. Some clones in this sample may be carry-over from other donors' samples. The DNA for the CDR3 is TGTGCCAGCAGTAGGGACTCTGGAAACACCATATATTTT. Its translation: CASSRDSGNTIYF.